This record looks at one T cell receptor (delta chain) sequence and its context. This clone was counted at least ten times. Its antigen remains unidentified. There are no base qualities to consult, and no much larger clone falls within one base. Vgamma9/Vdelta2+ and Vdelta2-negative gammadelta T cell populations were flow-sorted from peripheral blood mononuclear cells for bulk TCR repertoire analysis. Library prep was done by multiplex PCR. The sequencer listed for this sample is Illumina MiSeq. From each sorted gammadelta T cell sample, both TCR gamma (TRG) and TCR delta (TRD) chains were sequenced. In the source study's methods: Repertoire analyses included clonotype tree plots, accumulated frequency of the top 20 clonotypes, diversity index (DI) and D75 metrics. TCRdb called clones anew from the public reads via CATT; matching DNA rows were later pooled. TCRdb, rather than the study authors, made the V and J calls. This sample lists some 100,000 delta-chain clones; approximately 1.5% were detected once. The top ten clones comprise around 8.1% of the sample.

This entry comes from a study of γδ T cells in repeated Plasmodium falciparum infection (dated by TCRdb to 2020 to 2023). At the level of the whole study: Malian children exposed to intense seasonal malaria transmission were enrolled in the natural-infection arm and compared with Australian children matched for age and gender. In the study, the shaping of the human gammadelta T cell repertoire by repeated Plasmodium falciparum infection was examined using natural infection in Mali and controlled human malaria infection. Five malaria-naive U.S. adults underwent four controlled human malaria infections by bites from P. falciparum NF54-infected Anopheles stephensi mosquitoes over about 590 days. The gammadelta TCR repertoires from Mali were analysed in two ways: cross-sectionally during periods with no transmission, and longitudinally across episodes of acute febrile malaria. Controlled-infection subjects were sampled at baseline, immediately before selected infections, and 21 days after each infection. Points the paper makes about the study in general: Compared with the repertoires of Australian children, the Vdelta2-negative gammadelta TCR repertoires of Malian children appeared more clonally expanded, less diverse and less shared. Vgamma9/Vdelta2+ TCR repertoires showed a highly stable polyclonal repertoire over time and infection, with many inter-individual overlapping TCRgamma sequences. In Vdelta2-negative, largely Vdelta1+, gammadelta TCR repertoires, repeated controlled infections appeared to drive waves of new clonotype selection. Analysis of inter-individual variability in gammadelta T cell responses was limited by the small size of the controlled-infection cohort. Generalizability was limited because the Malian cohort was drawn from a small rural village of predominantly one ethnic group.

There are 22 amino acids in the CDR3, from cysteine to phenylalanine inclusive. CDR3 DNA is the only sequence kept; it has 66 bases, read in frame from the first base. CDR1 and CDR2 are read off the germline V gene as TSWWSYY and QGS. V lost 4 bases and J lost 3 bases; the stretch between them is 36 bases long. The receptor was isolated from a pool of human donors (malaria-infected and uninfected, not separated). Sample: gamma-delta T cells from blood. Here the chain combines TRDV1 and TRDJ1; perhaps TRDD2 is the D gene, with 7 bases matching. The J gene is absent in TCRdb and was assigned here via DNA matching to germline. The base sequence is TGTGCTCTTGGGGTCCCGGCCTTCCTTTACCGGGGGAGCGATAAGGGGGCCGATAAACTCATCTTT. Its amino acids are CALGVPAFLYRGSDKGADKLIF.